Listed below are T cell receptor beta chains from one sample, sequenced in a study of technical replicates of blood from several donors. Profiled with immunoSEQ multiplex PCR; TCRdb holds only in-frame clones, not every one. The data show approximately 70,000 clones, 80% to 95% seen once. The specimen was PBMCs. The receptors stem from a human donor in good health. Some clones in this sample may be carry-over from other donors' samples. CDR3s include the opening cysteine and the closing phenylalanine or tryptophan. Fields, in order: V gene, J gene, clone size, D gene, CDR3 DNA, CDR3 protein. D genes are given only for firm matches. Not all rows give a size; the values are once, few, many and, for expanded clones, a class.

TRBV30	TRBJ2-5	NA	NA	TGTGCCTGGGGAAGACTAACTATAGGCCAAGAGACCCAGTACTTC	CAWGRLTIGQETQYF
TRBV9	TRBJ1-1	NA	TRBD1	TGTGCCAGCAGCGTTTGGACAGGGGCACTGAACACTGAAGCTTTCTTT	CASSVWTGALNTEAFF
TRBV7-2	TRBJ2-1	NA	TRBD2	TGTGCCAGCAGCTTAGCGGGGGCTAGCGGGAGGGCCCGGTTCTTC	CASSLAGASGRARFF
TRBV30	TRBJ2-7	NA	TRBD2	TGTGCCTATCCACCGGGACTAGCGATCTGCGAGCAGTACTTC	CAYPPGLAICEQYF
TRBV7-8	TRBJ2-5	NA	NA	TGTGCCAGCAGCTTACTGATGAGTTGGAGTGAGACCCAGTACTTC	CASSLLMSWSETQYF
TRBV7-2	TRBJ2-2	NA	NA	TGTGCCAGCAGCTTAGTCGGGAGACGGAACACCGGGGAGCTGTTTTTT	CASSLVGRRNTGELFF
TRBV27	TRBJ1-1	NA	NA	TGTGCCAGCAGTCCTACGGGGACATTCTACACTGAAGCTTTCTTT	CASSPTGTFYTEAFF
TRBV29-1	TRBJ1-2	NA	NA	TGCAGCGTTCCTGGGGGAGGTGGCTACACCTTC	CSVPGGGGYTF
TRBV27	TRBJ2-7	NA	TRBD2	TGTGCCAGCAGCATCGTCGGGGGGAGCTCCTACGAGCAGTACTTC	CASSIVGGSSYEQYF
TRBV4-1	TRBJ1-2	once	TRBD1	TGCGCCAGCAGCCCGGGGACAGCAGCTAACTATGGCTACACCTTC	CASSPGTAANYGYTF
TRBV9	TRBJ2-1	NA	NA	TGTGCCAGCAGCGCGCTCTCCGGGGATGAGCAGTTCTTC	CASSALSGDEQFF
TRBV7-9	TRBJ1-6	NA	TRBD1	TGTGCCAGCAGCTCAGGGACAGGGTCTAATTCACCCCTCCACTTT	CASSSGTGSNSPLHF
TRBV12-5	TRBJ2-5	few	TRBD2	TGTGCTAGTGGTTTGGTACCGCCTAGCGGGGGGCACTACTTC	CASGLVPPSGGHYF
TRBV27	TRBJ2-7	NA	TRBD2	TGTGCCAGCAGAGCCGGACTAGCGGGAGTGCACGAGCAGTACTTC	CASRAGLAGVHEQYF
TRBV4-1	TRBJ2-7	NA	TRBD1	TGCGCCAGCAGCCAACCGGGACAGGGGTCCTACGAGCAGTACTTC	CASSQPGQGSYEQYF
TRBV21-1	TRBJ2-1	NA	NA	TGTGCCAGCAGCAAAGGACGGGGGGGGGTTTGGAATGAGCAGTTCTTC	CASSKGRGGVWNEQFF
TRBV7-3	TRBJ2-3	few	NA	TGTGCCAGCAGCTCAGAGACTAGGAATACGCAGTATTTT	CASSSETRNTQYF
TRBV2	TRBJ2-3	NA	NA	TGTGCCAGCAGCCCTTCAAGCGGCCACACAGATACGCAGTATTTT	CASSPSSGHTDTQYF
TRBV18	TRBJ1-1	once	NA	TGTGCCAGCTCACCAGTACCCCGGGGGGCTTTCTTT	CASSPVPRGAFF
TRBV18	TRBJ1-6	NA	TRBD1	TGTGCCAGCTCGCCGGGACAGTATAATTCACCCCTCCACTTT	CASSPGQYNSPLHF
TRBV9	TRBJ2-3	NA	TRBD1	TGTGCCAGCAGCGCCAGACAGGGGAGCACAGATACGCAGTATTTT	CASSARQGSTDTQYF
TRBV29-1	TRBJ1-1	once	NA	TGCAGCGTTGTTGAGCTTCCGGGACACCAGAACACTGAAGCTTTCTTT	CSVVELPGHQNTEAFF
TRBV7-3	TRBJ2-1	NA	TRBD2	TGTGCCAGCAGCGAACGGACTAGCGGGGGGGGAAACAATGAGCAGTTCTTC	CASSERTSGGGNNEQFF
TRBV7-2	TRBJ2-2	NA	NA	TGTGCCAGCAGCTTTGCGGGGGCTCCCGGGGAGCTGTTTTTT	CASSFAGAPGELFF
TRBV7-3	TRBJ2-1	NA	TRBD2	TGTGCCAGCGCGAGGACTGGCGGGGGGGGGCCGTCCTACAATGAGCAGTTCTTC	CASARTGGGGPSYNEQFF
TRBV11-2	TRBJ1-1	NA	TRBD1	TGTGCCAGCAGCTCGGACAGGGTGAAAGCTTTCTTT	CASSSDRVKAFF
TRBV7-9	TRBJ2-2	NA	TRBD2	TGTGCCAGCAGCTCGCGAAGAGCGGGGTCCCCCGGGGAGCTGTTTTTT	CASSSRRAGSPGELFF
TRBV18	TRBJ2-5	once	NA	TGTGCCAGCTCACCGGCCCAAGAGACCCAGTACTTC	CASSPAQETQYF
TRBV18	TRBJ2-1	NA	NA	TGTGCCAGCTCACCGGGGGGGCTCCAAAGAGAGCAGTTCTTC	CASSPGGLQREQFF
TRBV10-3	TRBJ1-2	NA	NA	TGTGCCATCACTAACAGGCCCGAAAGCCACGGCTACACCTTC	CAITNRPESHGYTF
TRBV29-1	TRBJ2-7	NA	NA	TGCAGCGTTGACCAACAGGGGACTGAGCAGTACTTC	CSVDQQGTEQYF
TRBV4-3	TRBJ2-1	NA	NA	TGCGCCAGCAGCCCAGTCGGGGGGCGAAATGAGCAGTTCTTC	CASSPVGGRNEQFF
TRBV27	TRBJ2-1	NA	TRBD2	TGTGCCAGCAGTCCTACTAGCGGGGGGTTTAGGAATGAGCAGTTCTTC	CASSPTSGGFRNEQFF
TRBV6-5	TRBJ1-6	NA	TRBD1	TGTGCCAGCAAACGGACAGGATTTGAACCCCTCCACTTT	CASKRTGFEPLHF
TRBV29-1	TRBJ1-6	NA	TRBD1	TGCAGCGTTGGACAGGGGAGAGGTTCACCCCTCCACTTT	CSVGQGRGSPLHF
TRBV29-1	TRBJ1-1	NA	NA	TGCAGCGTAATGCCGACAGTCCCCACTGAAGCTTTCTTT	CSVMPTVPTEAFF
TRBV4-1	TRBJ1-4	NA	NA	TGCGCCAGCAGCCAAGCATCCGGGGTCAGGGAAAAACTGTTTTTT	CASSQASGVREKLFF
TRBV6-6	TRBJ1-2	once	NA	TGTGCCAGCAGTTATCTAGAGGCCTATGGCTACACCTTC	CASSYLEAYGYTF
TRBV6-1	TRBJ2-7	once	TRBD1	TGTGCCAGCAGCCAAAGGACAGGGGCGGTTTACGAGCAGTACTTC	CASSQRTGAVYEQYF
TRBV5-4	TRBJ2-1	NA	NA	TGTGCCAGCAGCTTGGACAGTTTTTACAATGAGCAGTTCTTC	CASSLDSFYNEQFF
TRBV9	TRBJ1-2	NA	NA	TGTGCCAGCAGCCCCAGACGGCTCGGGGAAGTAGCTGGCTACACCTTC	CASSPRRLGEVAGYTF
TRBV27	TRBJ2-3	NA	NA	TGTGCCAGCAGGAGGGCCAGCCGAGATACGCAGTATTTT	CASRRASRDTQYF
TRBV27	TRBJ1-2	NA	TRBD1	TGTGCCAGCAGTCCCTGGACAGGCCTTGGCTACACCTTC	CASSPWTGLGYTF
TRBV19	TRBJ2-2	once	NA	TGTGCCAGTAGTATTCGTACAGTAACTAACACCGGGGAGCTGTTTTTT	CASSIRTVTNTGELFF
TRBV27	TRBJ1-2	NA	NA	TGTGCCAGCAGTTTAAGTCCAGGGGCTAACTATGGCTACACCTTC	CASSLSPGANYGYTF
TRBV4-1	TRBJ1-1	few	NA	TGCGCCAGCAACTCTGAGGACACTGAAGCTTTCTTT	CASNSEDTEAFF
TRBV5-6	TRBJ2-7	NA	NA	TGTGCCAGCAGCTTGGGTAACGAGCAGTACTTC	CASSLGNEQYF
TRBV28	TRBJ2-3	NA	NA	TGTGCCAGCAGTTTGCTAACAGATACGCAGTATTTT	CASSLLTDTQYF
TRBV4-3	TRBJ2-7	NA	TRBD2	TGCGCCAGCAGCCAGGGCCCGGGGACTAGCGGGAGCGAGCAGTACTTC	CASSQGPGTSGSEQYF
TRBV7-8	TRBJ2-3	NA	TRBD2	TGTGCCAGCAGCCGCCGGTCTAGCGGGGTCACAGATACGCAGTATTTT	CASSRRSSGVTDTQYF
TRBV5-1	TRBJ1-1	once	NA	TGCGCCAGCAGCTTCCCAGGAAACGAAGCTTTCTTT	CASSFPGNEAFF
TRBV4-3	TRBJ2-1	NA	NA	TGCGCCAGCAGCCAAACTACCGACTCCGTATACAATGAGCAGTTCTTC	CASSQTTDSVYNEQFF
TRBV4-3	TRBJ1-1	NA	NA	TGCGCCAGCAGCCACGCCCGGGGGGGGAACACTGAAGCTTTCTTT	CASSHARGGNTEAFF
TRBV9	TRBJ2-5	NA	NA	TGTGCCAGCAGCGTAGCGGTATGGGAGACCCAGTACTTC	CASSVAVWETQYF
TRBV2	TRBJ1-1	NA	TRBD1	TGTGCCAGCAGTGAACAGGGGGCGAACACTGAAGCTTTCTTT	CASSEQGANTEAFF
TRBV7-9	TRBJ1-1	NA	NA	TGTGCCAGCACCAACGGGGGTGGGACTGAAGCTTTCTTT	CASTNGGGTEAFF
TRBV18	TRBJ1-1	NA	NA	TGTGCCAGCTCAGCAGGGTTGGACACTGAAGCTTTCTTT	CASSAGLDTEAFF
TRBV19	TRBJ1-2	NA	TRBD1	TGTGCCAGTAGTGCGGACAGGGTATTGGGTGGCTACACCTTC	CASSADRVLGGYTF
TRBV19	TRBJ1-1	NA	TRBD1	TGTGCCAGTAGTATCAGGGGGGAAACTGAAGCTTTCTTT	CASSIRGETEAFF